The following is a T cell receptor beta chain sequence with its context. The sample contains more than one DNA sequence encoding this CDR3. The record originates from a study of blood T cell repertoires in COVID-19. Recovered status applied to Cohort 3 donors who had two consecutive negative PCRs. It also applied to those with clearance or with symptom resolution. Original data processing: For nucleated cells, counts were estimated from reference gene primer amplification. Assay used: immunoSEQ multiplex PCR; TCRdb lists only in-frame clones, some missing. V and J calls and clone size are those listed in that table; D and trimming were worked out from the DNA. The sample holds approximately 280,000 clones, roughly 86% seen once. CDR3 size: 16 residues. The V end lost 0 bases, the J end lost 4 bases, and 14 bases lay between the germline ends. Germline assignment: CDR1 SGHRS and CDR2 YFSETQ.

The TCR sequence derives from a woman aged 60 to 75 who had recovered from COVID-19. The chain combines TRBV5-1 with TRBJ2-1; D may be TRBD2 (6 bases). The source material was PBMCs or T cells enriched from blood (not recorded which). CDR3 DNA: TGCGCCAGCAGCTTGGCTCGGAGCGGGCCGTACAATGAGCAGTTCTTC. It specifies CASSLARSGPYNEQFF.